These 29 T cell receptor beta chains came from one sample sequenced in a study of cytomegalovirus exposure and HLA in healthy donors. Primers included in the PCR were 60 Vbeta and 13 Jbeta primers. Assay: immunoSEQ multiplex PCR; the TCRdb copy retains only in-frame clones and omits some. This table lists some 48,000 clones. Sequencing input: PBMCs. The receptors stem from a woman aged 40-49 years in good health and CMV-seronegative.

Turning to this clone: A read error may account for a junction end that differs from germline. This chain connects TRBV7-9 to TRBJ1-3, with D possibly being TRBD1 (5 bases). This CDR3 is built from 15 residues. The germline gives CDR1 SEHNR, CDR2 FQNEAQ (reference sequence). CDR3 nucleotide sequence: TGTGCCAGCAGCTTTGCGTCTGGGGCTGGAAACAACATATATTTT. Amino acid sequence: CASSFASGAGNNIYF.

The CDR3 loop is CASGLVHAQPQHF. CDR3 bases: TGTGCTAGTGGTTTGGTACACGCTCAGCCCCAGCATTTT. V and J are TRBV12-5 and TRBJ1-5; D is unclear. The V end was cut by 0 bases, the J end by 6 bases, with 6 bases between. CDR1 is LGHNT, CDR2 FRNRAP, per germline. The CDR3 loop spans 13 amino acids.

The CDR3 reads CASGQGRDTGELFF. The CDR3 DNA is TGTGCCAGTGGACAGGGTAGGGACACCGGGGAGCTGTTTTTT. This chain uses TRBV19 with TRBJ2-2; 8 nucleotides agree with TRBD1. The V gene's germline CDR1 is LNHDA and CDR2 SQIVND (reference sequence). J was trimmed by 3 bases and V by 8 bases; bases with no gene match: 5. This CDR3 is 14 amino acids long.

The rearrangement links TRBV29-1 to TRBJ1-1; D is unclear. From germline, CDR1 is SQVTM and CDR2 ANQGSEA. V lost 6 bases, J lost 0 bases, and 14 bases lay in between. This CDR3 spans 14 amino acids. The CDR3 sequence is CSVWEGDMNTEAFF. The CDR3 nucleotides read TGCAGCGTCTGGGAGGGAGACATGAACACTGAAGCTTTCTTT.

The chain employs TRBV19 and TRBJ2-7; 9 bases fit TRBD1. Germline values: CDR1 LNHDA, CDR2 SQIVND (reference sequence). The CDR3 totals 14 residues. The V and J ends lost 4 bases and 3 bases, in that order; junction bases with no gene match: 4. CDR3 protein: CASSRWDRVYEQYF. For the CDR3, the DNA is TGTGCCAGTAGTAGGTGGGACAGGGTCTACGAGCAGTACTTC.

The chain has TRBV5-1 and TRBJ2-2, with D possibly matching TRBD2 (5 bases). The CDR3 loop spans 13 amino acids. V lost 5 bases and J 6 bases, leaving 11 bases between the germline ends. Germline loops: CDR1 SGHRS, CDR2 YFSETQ. The CDR3 here is CASRGEGAGELFF. CDR3 nucleotide sequence: TGCGCCAGCAGGGGAGAAGGCGCCGGGGAGCTGTTTTTT.

The chain joins TRBV7-2 to TRBJ2-1; 8 nucleotides align to TRBD2. Germline assignment: CDR1 SGHTA and CDR2 FQGNSA. The CDR3 totals 15 residues. The V segment lost 2 bases and the J segment 5 bases; nucleotides outside the gene matches: 5. The CDR3 sequence: CASSLQAGVDNEQFF. CDR3 sequence (DNA): TGTGCCAGCAGCTTACAAGCGGGAGTGGACAATGAGCAGTTCTTC.

The gene calls are TRBV19 and TRBJ1-2; the match to TRBD1 covers 8 bases. The V gene's germline CDR1 is LNHDA and CDR2 SQIVND (reference sequence). The CDR3 consists of 14 residues. V was pared by 7 bases and J by 5 bases, with 9 bases of the junction left unmatched. DNA of the CDR3: TGTGCCAGTACCTTGGACAGGGTTGCGTATGGCTACACCTTC. Translation: CASTLDRVAYGYTF.

This chain uses TRBV19 with TRBJ2-3; perhaps TRBD1 as D (6 bases). The CDR3 has 15 amino acids. V lost 3 bases, J lost 6 bases, and 16 bases lay in between. Germline-derived CDR1 and CDR2 are LNHDA and SQIVND (reference sequence). The chain's CDR3 is CASSIIQGLGDTQYF. CDR3 nucleotides: TGTGCCAGTAGTATTATTCAGGGGCTGGGGGATACGCAGTATTTT. Looking up the rest from reference TRBV19 and TRBJ2-3 gives the full variable domain: DGGITQSPKYLFRKEGQNVTLSCEQNLNHDAMYWYRQDPGQGLRLIYYSQIVNDFQKGDIAEGYSVSREKKESFPLTVTSAQKNPTAFYLCASSIIQGLGDTQYFGPGTRLTVL.

The chain carries TRBV19 and TRBJ2-1; 10 nucleotides agree with TRBD1. The CDR3 is made up of 12 amino acids. With 5 bases clipped from V and 13 bases from J, the junction kept 5 bases outside the gene matches. Germline lookup yields CDR1 LNHDA and CDR2 SQIVND (reference sequence). This CDR3 reads CASSDGQGDQFF. The CDR3 DNA follows: TGTGCCAGTAGTGACGGACAGGGGGATCAGTTCTTC.

The rearrangement joins TRBV5-6 to TRBJ2-5; D possibly corresponds to TRBD1 (5 bases). This CDR3 has 15 residues. Germline values: CDR1 SGHDT, CDR2 YYEEEE. V lost 1 base to trimming and J lost 0 bases, with 10 bases between them. CDR3 sequence (DNA): TGTGCCAGCAGCTTGAAAGGGGCGTACCAAGAGACCCAGTACTTC. Its protein is CASSLKGAYQETQYF.

The chain uses TRBV7-9 and TRBJ2-5; 10 bases fit TRBD2. The CDR3 extends over 17 amino acids. Germline V lookup: CDR1 SEHNR, CDR2 FQNEAQ (reference sequence). V was pared by 5 bases and J by 0 bases, with 9 bases of the junction left unmatched. The DNA of the CDR3 is TGTGCCAGCAGCCCTGGAGCTAGCGGGGGCCACCAAGAGACCCAGTACTTC. Its protein product is CASSPGASGGHQETQYF.

This chain uses TRBV5-1 with TRBJ1-2; the match to TRBD1 covers 7 bases. Germline CDR1 reads SGHRS; CDR2 reads YFSETQ. V lost 4 bases and J lost 4; bases outside the gene matches: 4. The CDR3 sequence is 13 residues long. This CDR3 is CASSGDRSYGYTF. The CDR3 DNA follows: TGCGCCAGCAGCGGGGACAGATCCTATGGCTACACCTTC.

The CDR3 coding sequence is TGTGCCATCAGCCCGGGACTCGAGACCGGGGAGCTGTTTTTT. It yields the protein CAISPGLETGELFF. The chain carries TRBV10-3 and TRBJ2-2, with D possibly matching TRBD2 (6 bases). The CDR3 runs to 14 residues. With 6 bases removed from V and 5 bases from J, the gap between germline ends came to 13 bases. CDR1 and CDR2 (germline): ENHRY, SYGVKD.

Written as DNA, the CDR3 is TGTGCCAGCAGTTACTCGAATGGACTAGCTGCGAATGAGCAGTTCTTC. This gives the protein CASSYSNGLAANEQFF. The chain couples TRBV6-5 to TRBJ2-1, with 8 bases that match TRBD2. V lost 0 bases, J lost 7 bases, and 8 bases stayed unmatched. The CDR3 totals 16 residues. Germline V gene sequence: CDR1 MNHEY, CDR2 SVGAGI.

The V call is TRBV5-1, the J call TRBJ1-2, with 7 positions matching TRBD1. Trimming removed 0 bases from V and 3 bases from J; junction bases left unmatched: 2. Germline CDR1 is SGHRS and CDR2 is YFSETQ. The CDR3 totals 14 residues. The DNA of the CDR3 is TGCGCCAGCAGCTTGGGGGACAGATACTATGGCTACACCTTC. Translated, it gives CASSLGDRYYGYTF.

The chain uses TRBV28 and TRBJ2-7; 7 bases align to TRBD1. V shed 10 bases, J shed 5 bases, and the junction held 11 bases outside the gene matches. This CDR3 has 13 residues. Germline values: CDR1 MDHEN, CDR2 SYDVKM. CDR3 DNA: TGTGCCACCCGGCGCGACAGGGTAAACGAGCAGTACTTC. Translating gives CATRRDRVNEQYF.

This rearrangement joins TRBV19 to TRBJ1-2; D might be TRBD1 (6 bases). Trimming took off 6 bases at V and 8 bases at J, with 16 bases between the two ends. CDR1 LNHDA and CDR2 SQIVND come from the germline V gene (reference sequence). The CDR3 covers 13 residues. CDR3 sequence: CASSPQGRKGYTF. CDR3 nucleotides: TGTGCCAGTAGCCCTCAGGGGCGGAAGGGCTACACCTTC.

The chain joins TRBV4-1 to TRBJ2-3; a weak D match, TRBD2 (5 bases). The germline V gene has CDR1 MGHRA and CDR2 YSYEKL. The CDR3 is made up of 16 amino acids. The V end was cut by 0 bases, the J end by 8 bases, with 18 bases between. As DNA, the CDR3 is TGCGCCAGCAGCCAAGATATCCCGGCTAGCCTCGGTACGCAGTATTTT. Protein sequence: CASSQDIPASLGTQYF.

V is TRBV5-3 and J is TRBJ2-1; 9 bases fit TRBD2. TRBV5-3 qualifies as an ORF whose function is uncertain. The V and J ends lost 2 bases and 7 bases, in that order; junction bases with no gene match: 19. The CDR3 consists of 19 residues. The CDR3 protein is CARSFRADVAGEAGNEQFF. CDR3 DNA sequence: TGTGCCAGAAGCTTCAGGGCCGACGTAGCGGGAGAGGCTGGGAATGAGCAGTTCTTC.

The chain carries TRBV6-6 and TRBJ1-1; 11 positions agree with TRBD1. The CDR3 covers 14 residues. The J segment lost 3 bases and the V segment lost 6 bases, leaving 3 bases of the junction unmatched. Germline V lookup: CDR1 MNHNY, CDR2 SVGAGI (reference sequence). CDR3 nucleotide sequence: TGTGCCAGCAGAGGACAGGGGGCAGACACTGAAGCTTTCTTT. It yields the protein CASRGQGADTEAFF.

This chain joins TRBV7-2 and TRBJ1-4, with D possibly matching TRBD1 (6 bases). Germline CDR1 and CDR2: SGHTA and FQGNSA. The CDR3 consists of 14 residues. Trimming took off 4 bases at V and 7 bases at J, with 13 bases between the two ends. The CDR3 region has the DNA TGTGCCAGCAGCTCTTCAGGGGTAGTTGAAAAACTGTTTTTT. Residues: CASSSSGVVEKLFF. Together with reference TRBV7-2 and TRBJ1-4, the CDR3 gives the full variable domain: GAGVSQSPSNKVTEKGKDVELRCDPISGHTALYWYRQSLGQGLEFLIYFQGNSAPDKSGLPSDRFSAERTGGSVSTLTIQRTQQEDSAVYLCASSSSGVVEKLFFGSGTQLSVL.

The gene calls are TRBV9 and TRBJ1-3, with D possibly TRBD1 on 5 matching bases. The CDR3 length is 14 residues. V was cut by 4 bases and J by 2 bases, with 10 bases left in between. Germline lookup yields CDR1 SGDLS and CDR2 YYNGEE. For the CDR3, the DNA is TGTGCCAGCAGCATCCAGGGAACTGGAAACACCATATATTTT. Its translation: CASSIQGTGNTIYF.

On this clone: One end of the junction does not line up with germline, which may come from a read error. The chain uses TRBV30 and TRBJ1-1; no firm D call. The CDR3 totals 13 residues. Looked up from germline, CDR1 is GTSNPN and CDR2 is SVGIG (reference sequence). DNA for the CDR3: TGTGCCTGGATGACTAGGGAGAAAACTGAAGATTTCTTT. This translates into CAWMTREKTEDFF.

The V and J genes are TRBV9 and TRBJ2-2, with D tentatively TRBD1 (6 bases). Per the germline V gene, CDR1 is SGDLS and CDR2 is YYNGEE. CDR3 length equals 15 residues. The germline V and J ends were trimmed by 0 bases and 3 bases, with 9 bases remaining between them. The CDR3: CASSVGTAYTGELFF. CDR3 in DNA: TGTGCCAGCAGCGTAGGGACAGCCTACACCGGGGAGCTGTTTTTT.

V is TRBV5-6 and J is TRBJ2-6, with a tentative D call TRBD2 (5 bases). This CDR3 has 15 residues. V was clipped by 4 bases and J by 2 bases, with 10 bases between them. In germline, CDR1 is SGHDT, CDR2 YYEEEE. The CDR3 bases are TGTGCCAGCAGCCCTGTCGGGGCTGGGGCCAACGTCCTGACTTTC. Translation: CASSPVGAGANVLTF. Using reference TRBV5-6 and TRBJ2-6 for the parts outside the CDR3, the full variable domain is DAGVTQSPTHLIKTRGQQVTLRCSPKSGHDTVSWYQQALGQGPQFIFQYYEEEERQRGNFPDRFSGHQFPNYSSELNVNALLLGDSALYLCASSPVGAGANVLTFGAGSRLTVL.

V and J are TRBV5-6 and TRBJ2-1; a weak D match, TRBD1 (6 bases). This CDR3 has 15 amino acids. CDR1 and CDR2 (germline): SGHDT, YYEEEE. V dropped 6 bases and J dropped 2 bases, with 15 bases sitting between them. The chain's CDR3 is CASTPGHRAYNEQFF. As DNA, the CDR3 is TGTGCCAGCACACCGGGACACCGAGCCTACAATGAGCAGTTCTTC.

V gene TRBV7-9 combines with J gene TRBJ1-5; D gene uncertain. The CDR3 consists of 14 residues. Germline V lookup: CDR1 SEHNR, CDR2 FQNEAQ (reference sequence). Trimming removed 2 bases from V and 1 base from J, with 6 bases in between. CDR3 residues: CASSLLESNQPQHF. For the CDR3, the DNA is TGTGCCAGCAGCTTATTGGAGAGCAATCAGCCCCAGCATTTT.

This chain joins TRBV19 and TRBJ1-2; D not certain. The germline V gene encodes CDR1 LNHDA and CDR2 SQIVND (reference sequence). Trimming left V 7 bases short and J 7 bases short, with 10 bases between. The CDR3 is 11 residues long. The CDR3 coding sequence is TGTGCCAGTACCCGGGGAGCTGGCTACACCTTC. Its translation: CASTRGAGYTF.